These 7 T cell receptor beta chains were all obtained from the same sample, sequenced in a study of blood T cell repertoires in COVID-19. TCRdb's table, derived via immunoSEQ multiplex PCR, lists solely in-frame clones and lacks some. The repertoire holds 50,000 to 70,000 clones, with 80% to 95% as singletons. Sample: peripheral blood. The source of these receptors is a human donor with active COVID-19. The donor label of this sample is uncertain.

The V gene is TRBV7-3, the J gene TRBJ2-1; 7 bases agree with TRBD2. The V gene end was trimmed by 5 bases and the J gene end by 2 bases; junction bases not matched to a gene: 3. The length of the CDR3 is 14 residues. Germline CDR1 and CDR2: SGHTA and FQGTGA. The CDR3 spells CASSKRGTYNEQFF. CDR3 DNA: TGTGCCAGCAGCAAGCGGGGCACCTACAATGAGCAGTTCTTC.

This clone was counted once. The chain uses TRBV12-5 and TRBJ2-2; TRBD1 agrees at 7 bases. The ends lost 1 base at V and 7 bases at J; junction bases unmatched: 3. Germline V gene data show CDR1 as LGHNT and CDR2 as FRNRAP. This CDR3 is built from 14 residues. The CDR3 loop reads CASGLAGTVGELFF. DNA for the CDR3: TGTGCTAGTGGTTTGGCCGGGACAGTCGGGGAGCTGTTTTTT.

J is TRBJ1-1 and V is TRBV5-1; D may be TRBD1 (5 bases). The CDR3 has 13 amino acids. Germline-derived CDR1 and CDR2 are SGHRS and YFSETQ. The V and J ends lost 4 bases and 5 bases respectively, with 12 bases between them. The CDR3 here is CASSDDSWTEAFF. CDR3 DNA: TGCGCCAGCAGCGATGACAGCTGGACTGAAGCTTTCTTT. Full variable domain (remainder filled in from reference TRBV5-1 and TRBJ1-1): KAGVTQTPRYLIKTRGQQVTLSCSPISGHRSVSWYQQTPGQGLQFLFEYFSETQRNKGNFPGRFSGRQFSNSRSEMNVSTLELGDSALYLCASSDDSWTEAFFGQGTRLTVV.

CDR3 protein: CASNKLADTGELFF. CDR3 nucleotides: TGTGCCAGCAATAAACTAGCGGACACCGGGGAGCTGTTTTTT. V is TRBV6-5 and J is TRBJ2-2; TRBD2 matches 8 bases. Looked up from germline, CDR1 is MNHEY and CDR2 is SVGAGI. V dropped 7 bases and J dropped 3; count of bases not matched to a gene: 4. CDR3 length equals 14 residues.

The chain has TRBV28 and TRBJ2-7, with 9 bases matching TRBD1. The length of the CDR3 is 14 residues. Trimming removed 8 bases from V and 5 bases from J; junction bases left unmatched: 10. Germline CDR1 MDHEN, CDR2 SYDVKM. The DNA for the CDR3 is TGTGCCAGCGGGTCTACAGGGGGCCGTGACGAGCAGTACTTC. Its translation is CASGSTGGRDEQYF.

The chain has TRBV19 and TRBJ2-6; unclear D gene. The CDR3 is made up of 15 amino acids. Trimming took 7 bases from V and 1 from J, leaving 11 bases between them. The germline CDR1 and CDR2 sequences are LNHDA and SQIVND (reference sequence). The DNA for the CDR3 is TGTGCCAGTATGCGACAAACTTCTGGGGCCAACGTCCTGACTTTC. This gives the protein CASMRQTSGANVLTF.

This chain's CDR3 is CASSLDAGYGYTF. CDR3 DNA sequence: TGTGCCAGCAGCCTAGACGCCGGCTATGGCTACACCTTC. The chain combines TRBV7-3 with TRBJ1-2; D unresolved. Germline V gene sequence: CDR1 SGHTA, CDR2 FQGTGA. CDR3 length equals 13 residues. Trimming removed 5 bases at V and 4 bases at J, with 11 bases between.